Listed below are T cell receptor beta chains from one sample, sequenced in a study of Ad26.COV2.S vaccination and SARS-CoV-2 variants. The data were produced by immunoSEQ multiplex PCR, yet TCRdb's version contains in-frame clones alone and is incomplete. The sample holds around 300,000 clones, roughly 90% seen once. This specimen was peripheral blood, taken in a trial of Ad26.COV2.S vaccine versus placebo. These receptors were collected from a person aged 18 to 59 who received the Ad26.COV2.S COVID-19 vaccine or a placebo. CDR3s include the opening cysteine and the closing phenylalanine or tryptophan. The order of the fields is V gene, clone size, CDR3 protein. Expanded clones are given a class, and other clones once, few, many or no size at all.

V gene: TRBV11-1
clone size: -
CDR3 protein: CASSRRRDQETQYF

V gene: TRBV6-2/TRBV6-3
clone size: -
CDR3 protein: CASSYSKQGTSSSYNSPLHF

V gene: TRBV3-1/TRBV3-2
clone size: -
CDR3 protein: CASSQDWEGGSQYF

V gene: TRBV11-2
clone size: -
CDR3 protein: CASSSAPGLGYNEQFF

V gene: TRBV6-5
clone size: -
CDR3 protein: CASSYRGAGTDTQYF

V gene: TRBV2
clone size: once
CDR3 protein: CASSEWDRSPTPDTEAFF

V gene: TRBV25-1
clone size: -
CDR3 protein: CASSEYGKGSTNEKLFF

V gene: TRBV15
clone size: -
CDR3 protein: CATSRDLGGQPQHF

V gene: TRBV12-3/TRBV12-4
clone size: -
CDR3 protein: CASSVMGQPQHF

V gene: TRBV4-3
clone size: -
CDR3 protein: CASSPQREGNTGELFF

V gene: TRBV7-2
clone size: -
CDR3 protein: CASSAQRGSYGYTF

V gene: TRBV19
clone size: -
CDR3 protein: CASKGLAETQYF

V gene: TRBV29-1
clone size: -
CDR3 protein: CSGQGNGYTF

V gene: TRBV12-3/TRBV12-4
clone size: -
CDR3 protein: CASSSLLNNEQFF

V gene: TRBV5-1
clone size: -
CDR3 protein: CASSLPGGADTQYF

V gene: TRBV11-2
clone size: -
CDR3 protein: CASSSSRANYGYTF

V gene: TRBV3-1/TRBV3-2
clone size: -
CDR3 protein: CASNGTGNSYNEQFF

V gene: TRBV2
clone size: -
CDR3 protein: CASSGVTGHRAQPQHF

V gene: TRBV6-5
clone size: -
CDR3 protein: CASSAAYEQYF

V gene: TRBV9
clone size: -
CDR3 protein: CASSVAATSSDTQYF

V gene: TRBV19
clone size: -
CDR3 protein: CASSITGTYNEQFF

V gene: TRBV15
clone size: -
CDR3 protein: CATSARRGGGSEQYF

V gene: TRBV27
clone size: -
CDR3 protein: CASSLSGFETQYF

V gene: TRBV11-2
clone size: -
CDR3 protein: CASSFSGTSTDTQYF

V gene: TRBV7-8
clone size: -
CDR3 protein: CASSARGYEQYF

V gene: TRBV6-5
clone size: -
CDR3 protein: CASTPSGTGAQYF

V gene: TRBV11-2
clone size: -
CDR3 protein: CASSLGRGPLHF

V gene: TRBV5-6
clone size: -
CDR3 protein: CASSFGNTGELFF

V gene: TRBV2
clone size: -
CDR3 protein: CASRRGREPSYNEQFF

V gene: TRBV27
clone size: -
CDR3 protein: CASSLTGTGYGYTF

V gene: TRBV7-9
clone size: -
CDR3 protein: CASSVTSYRGRRENTEAFF

V gene: TRBV5-1
clone size: -
CDR3 protein: CASSPAGDQPQHF